This TCR beta chain stems from a study of cytomegalovirus exposure and HLA in healthy donors. Findings and limits, study-wide: The authors enumerated around 150 TCR beta chains as linked to cytomegalovirus. A missense DCLRE1C variant was associated with V- and J-gene trimming of TCR beta chains in a later analysis, and an independent cohort replicated the association. Clonal expansion, a later analysis showed, was greater in HLA-associated TCR beta chains than in equally common others. Most observed TCR sequences were rare, whereas some public TCRs were detected in many donors.

In the case of this clone: No antigen is known for it. Other DNA sequences in the sample encode the same CDR3.

The CDR3 spans 14 residues. Per the germline V gene, CDR1 is KGHSH and CDR2 is LQKENI. V dropped 3 bases and J dropped 0; count of bases not matched to a gene: 1. A multiplex PCR was run with 60 Vbeta primers and 13 Jbeta primers. Assay used: immunoSEQ multiplex PCR; TCRdb lists only in-frame clones, some missing. Here the sample spans about 160,000 clones, around 83% being singletons. The chain is built from TRBV18 and TRBJ1-1; TRBD1 agrees at 7 bases. The sample taken for sequencing was PBMCs. This clonotype was sampled from a man between 45 and 60 years old in good health and CMV-seropositive. Written as DNA, the CDR3 is TGTGCCAGCTCACCGGGACAGATGAACACTGAAGCTTTCTTT. It yields the protein CASSPGQMNTEAFF. The whole variable domain, filled in from reference TRBV18 and TRBJ1-1, reads NAGVMQNPRHLVRRRGQEARLRCSPMKGHSHVYWYRQLPEEGLKFMVYLQKENIIDESGMPKERFSAEFPKEGPSILRIQQVVRGDSAAYFCASSPGQMNTEAFFGQGTRLTVV.